The 25 T cell receptor beta chains reported below all come from one sample, sequenced in a study of shared clonotypes between healthy human individuals. Profiled with immunoSEQ multiplex PCR; TCRdb holds only in-frame clones, not every one. This table holds about 1.5 million clones, 95% to 99% found once. The sample taken for sequencing was naive CD4+ T cells sorted from blood. The subset: CD45RA+ positively selected. These receptors were collected from a man in his thirties or forties in good health.

This chain joins TRBV29-1 and TRBJ2-1; no reliable D call. Germline V lookup: CDR1 SQVTM, CDR2 ANQGSEA. The CDR3 loop spans 12 amino acids. Deletions cut 3 bases from V and 0 bases from J, with 3 bases between. The CDR3: CSVDYSYNEQFF. Here the CDR3 DNA reads TGCAGCGTTGACTACTCCTACAATGAGCAGTTCTTC.

The rearrangement joins TRBV28 to TRBJ2-7; D is unresolved. V shed 5 bases and J shed 5 bases, with 10 bases lying between them. The CDR3 has 12 amino acids. Germline CDR1 is MDHEN and CDR2 is SYDVKM. CDR3 sequence: CASSDGYDEQYF. The CDR3 DNA sequence: TGTGCCAGCAGTGATGGATACGACGAGCAGTACTTC.

This chain joins TRBV6-6 and TRBJ2-1, with 15 bases matching TRBD2. Losses at the gene ends were 9 bases for V and 5 bases for J; bases not matched to a gene: 2. The CDR3 spans 14 residues. Germline lookup yields CDR1 MNHNY and CDR2 SVGAGI (reference sequence). CDR3 loop: CASRTSGGDNEQFF. CDR3 coding DNA: TGTGCCAGTCGGACTAGCGGGGGGGACAATGAGCAGTTCTTC.

This clone was recorded once. The genes are TRBV28 and TRBJ2-7; TRBD1 matches at 10 bases. The CDR3 extends over 18 amino acids. Germline CDR1 and CDR2: MDHEN and SYDVKM. The J segment lost 0 bases and the V segment lost 6 bases, leaving 14 bases of the junction unmatched. CDR3: CASSLPGTGALSSYEQYF. CDR3 nucleotides: TGTGCCAGCAGCCTTCCCGGGACAGGGGCCTTGAGCTCCTACGAGCAGTACTTC.

The gene calls are TRBV11-2 and TRBJ2-7; D remains ambiguous. In germline, CDR1 is SGHAT, CDR2 FQNNGV. The CDR3 totals 16 residues. Trimming removed 5 bases at V and 2 bases at J, with 19 bases between. Here the CDR3 reads CASSLHTLGATYEQYF. DNA of the CDR3: TGTGCCAGCAGCCTACATACTCTAGGAGCCACCTACGAGCAGTACTTC.

This chain joins TRBV19 and TRBJ2-3, with no clear D. V was clipped by 6 bases and J by 6 bases, with 22 bases between them. Germline V gene data show CDR1 as LNHDA and CDR2 as SQIVND (reference sequence). The CDR3 has 16 residues. CDR3 loop: CASSIGPVPTLDTQYF. For the CDR3, the DNA is TGTGCCAGTAGCATCGGCCCGGTTCCCACTCTGGATACGCAGTATTTT.

The chain uses TRBV5-5 and TRBJ2-6; D gene ambiguous. The germline gives CDR1 SGHKS, CDR2 YYEKEE (reference sequence). V gave up 2 bases and J gave up 0 bases, with 6 bases separating them. The CDR3 runs to 15 residues. As DNA, the CDR3 is TGTGCCAGCAGCTTAGTAACCTCTGGGGCCAACGTCCTGACTTTC. This translates into CASSLVTSGANVLTF.

In this sample, this clone turned up once. The chain links TRBV11-3 to TRBJ2-5, with 14 bases identical to TRBD2. The ends lost 5 bases at V and 4 bases at J; junction bases unmatched: 3. Germline V gene data show CDR1 as SGHNT and CDR2 as YENEEA. The CDR3 length is 15 residues. DNA for the CDR3: TGTGCCAGCAGCGTGACTAGCGGGAGGGCAGAGACCCAGTACTTC. This encodes CASSVTSGRAETQYF.

This sequence joins TRBV5-8 and TRBJ1-5; no definite D call. Trimming left V 7 bases short and J 0 bases short, with 5 bases between. This CDR3 comprises 12 residues. Germline V CDR1 and CDR2: SGHTS, YDEGEE. CDR3: CASPNSNQPQHF. The CDR3 coding sequence is TGTGCCAGCCCTAATAGCAATCAGCCCCAGCATTTT.

This chain uses TRBV2 with TRBJ1-5, with 7 bases lining up with TRBD1. Per germline, CDR1 SNHLY and CDR2 FYNNEI. CDR3 length equals 12 residues. The junction had 4 bases not matched to a gene; V was cut back by 8 bases and J by 6 bases. The CDR3 region has the DNA TGTGCCAGCGACAGGGAGGGTCAGCCCCAGCATTTT. Its translation is CASDREGQPQHF. The whole variable domain, remainder taken from reference TRBV2 and TRBJ1-5, is EPEVTQTPSHQVTQMGQEVILRCVPISNHLYFYWYRQILGQKVEFLVSFYNNEISEKSEIFDDQFSVERPDGSNFTLKIRSTKLEDSAMYFCASDREGQPQHFGDGTRLSIL.

The chain couples TRBV19 to TRBJ1-1; 10 positions match TRBD1. The CDR3 contains 15 residues. Germline V lookup: CDR1 LNHDA, CDR2 SQIVND (reference sequence). J lost 1 base, V lost 4 bases, and 3 bases had no gene match. The CDR3 DNA sequence: TGTGCCAGTAGTAGGACAGGGGGGACGAACACTGAAGCTTTCTTT. This sequence encodes CASSRTGGTNTEAFF.

J is TRBJ2-5 and V is TRBV27; TRBD2 aligns across 9 bases. Trimming took 4 bases from V and 1 from J; bases not matched to a gene: 4. CDR1 is MNHEY and CDR2 is SMNVEV in the germline V gene (reference sequence). The CDR3 contains 15 residues. The CDR3 DNA reads TGTGCCAGCAGTTCCCTAGCGGGACCCCAAGAGACCCAGTACTTC. Protein product: CASSSLAGPQETQYF.

This clone has just one count. The CDR3 protein is CASSPKSEQYF. CDR3 in DNA: TGTGCCAGCAGCCCTAAAAGCGAGCAGTACTTC. The gene calls are TRBV7-2 and TRBJ2-7; D gene uncertain. Germline-derived CDR1 and CDR2 are SGHTA and FQGNSA. The CDR3 is made up of 11 amino acids. V gave up 5 bases and J gave up 6 bases, with 8 bases separating them.

The chain is built from TRBV28 and TRBJ1-4; perhaps TRBD1 as D (5 bases). The CDR3 is 16 amino acids. Per the germline V gene, CDR1 is MDHEN and CDR2 is SYDVKM. V lost 6 bases to trimming and J lost 6 bases, with 20 bases between them. In DNA, the CDR3 is TGTGCCAGCAGCCAGACCATGGGGGGTCCTCATGAAAAACTGTTTTTT. This translates into CASSQTMGGPHEKLFF.

This clone was seen just once. V is TRBV11-2 and J is TRBJ2-7; 7 positions match TRBD1. Germline lookup yields CDR1 SGHAT and CDR2 FQNNGV. The CDR3 is made up of 14 amino acids. With V trimmed by 7 bases and J by 2 bases, 8 bases remained unmatched. The CDR3: CASIPTGLTYEQYF. For the CDR3, the DNA is TGTGCCAGCATCCCGACAGGGCTAACCTACGAGCAGTACTTC.

This chain uses TRBV27 with TRBJ2-6; D is unclear. The CDR3 extends over 16 amino acids. Trimming took 5 bases from V and 5 from J, leaving 16 bases between them. Germline V gene sequence: CDR1 MNHEY, CDR2 SMNVEV (reference sequence). CDR3 DNA sequence: TGTGCCAGCAGTCTCTGGCTACAAAGTCGGGCCAACGTCCTGACTTTC. This sequence encodes CASSLWLQSRANVLTF.

The chain uses TRBV18 and TRBJ1-1, with D unclear. Germline assignment: CDR1 KGHSH and CDR2 LQKENI. V lost 5 bases and J 0 bases, leaving 13 bases between the germline ends. The CDR3 spans 15 residues. The CDR3 here is CASSLVGRVNTEAFF. As DNA, the CDR3 is TGTGCCAGCTCATTAGTCGGACGGGTGAACACTGAAGCTTTCTTT.

The rearrangement links TRBV28 to TRBJ2-7; TRBD1 matches at 7 bases. This CDR3 has 13 amino acids. The germline V gene encodes CDR1 MDHEN and CDR2 SYDVKM. V shed 10 bases, J shed 5 bases, and the junction held 11 bases outside the gene matches. For the CDR3, the DNA is TGTGCCATCCACTCAGGCCAGGGGGACGAGCAGTACTTC. This translates into CAIHSGQGDEQYF.

This clone was seen just once. The genes are TRBV18 and TRBJ2-7, with D perhaps matching TRBD1 (5 bases). This CDR3 has 15 residues. CDR1 is KGHSH, CDR2 LQKENI, per germline. V gave up 2 bases and J gave up 2 bases, with 13 bases separating them. In DNA, the CDR3 is TGTGCCAGCTCACCATGGACACAAGCCGCCTACGAGCAGTACTTC. This gives the protein CASSPWTQAAYEQYF.

The rearrangement uses TRBV15 and TRBJ2-1; D may be TRBD1 or TRBD2 (5 bases each). This CDR3 has 16 amino acids. CDR1 is LNHNV, CDR2 YYDKDF, per germline (reference sequence). The V end was cut by 4 bases, the J end by 6 bases, with 19 bases between. The CDR3 region has the DNA TGTGCCACCAGCACCCCTAACCGGGACGGCCGCAATGAGCAGTTCTTC. The encoded protein is CATSTPNRDGRNEQFF. The whole variable domain, remainder taken from reference TRBV15 and TRBJ2-1, is DAMVIQNPRYQVTQFGKPVTLSCSQTLNHNVMYWYQQKSSQAPKLLFHYYDKDFNNEADTPDNFQSRRPNTSFCFLDIRSPGLGDTAMYLCATSTPNRDGRNEQFFGPGTRLTVL.

The chain is built from TRBV4-1 and TRBJ2-7, with 8 bases aligning to TRBD2. The V gene's germline CDR1 is MGHRA and CDR2 YSYEKL. Trimming at V came to 1 base and at J to 5 bases, leaving 10 bases not matched to a gene. The CDR3 is made up of 16 amino acids. CDR3 bases: TGCGCCAGCAGCCAAGTGAGCGGGAGCCGATTCCACGAGCAGTACTTC. This sequence encodes CASSQVSGSRFHEQYF.

The genes are TRBV7-9 and TRBJ1-1; 7 nucleotides align to TRBD1. Germline assignment: CDR1 SEHNR and CDR2 FQNEAQ (reference sequence). The CDR3 totals 18 residues. The V segment lost 5 bases and the J segment 4 bases; nucleotides outside the gene matches: 19. The CDR3 DNA reads as TGTGCCAGCAGCCCTGAGTGGGGGCGAGGGGGCGCGAGCACTGAAGCTTTCTTT. It is translated as CASSPEWGRGGASTEAFF.

This chain uses TRBV18 with TRBJ2-7, with 7 nucleotides matching TRBD1. Germline CDR1 and CDR2: KGHSH and LQKENI. This CDR3 is 14 amino acids long. V shed 3 bases and J 6 bases; nucleotides not matched to a gene: 8. CDR3 nucleotides: TGTGCCAGCTCACCCCCCGAGGGACAGCGCGAGCAGTACTTC. It codes for CASSPPEGQREQYF.

The chain recombines TRBV2 with TRBJ2-7; perhaps TRBD2 as D (5 bases). The V end lost 5 bases, the J end lost 3 bases, and 14 bases lay between the germline ends. Per the germline V gene, CDR1 is SNHLY and CDR2 is FYNNEI. The CDR3 extends over 14 amino acids. DNA for the CDR3: TGTGCCAGCAGTCAGAGGGCCAAGAGCTACGAGCAGTACTTC. Protein product: CASSQRAKSYEQYF. The full variable domain, completed using reference TRBV2 and TRBJ2-7, is EPEVTQTPSHQVTQMGQEVILRCVPISNHLYFYWYRQILGQKVEFLVSFYNNEISEKSEIFDDQFSVERPDGSNFTLKIRSTKLEDSAMYFCASSQRAKSYEQYFGPGTRLTVT.

This clone has just one count. The chain has TRBV5-1 and TRBJ2-1; D remains unclear. This CDR3 has 16 residues. CDR1 is SGHRS and CDR2 is YFSETQ in the germline V gene. Trimming removed 0 bases from V and 0 bases from J, with 10 bases in between. CDR3 nucleotides: TGCGCCAGCAGCTTGGTAGGCGAGAGCTCCTACAATGAGCAGTTCTTC. Translation: CASSLVGESSYNEQFF.